Listed below are T cell receptor beta chains from one sample, sequenced in a study of neurological immune-mediated disorders. TCRdb re-called the 5' RACE reads with MiXCR, one entry per CDR3 protein. Here the sample spans 84,000 or so distinct CDR3 sequences, approximately 13% being singletons. The sequenced material came from PBMCs. The receptor set was obtained from a female donor with HTLV-1-associated myelopathy (HAM/TSP). CDR3s include the opening cysteine and the closing phenylalanine or tryptophan. D genes are given only for firm matches. Clone sizes are given selectively: once, few, many, or a class where the clone is expanded.

J,D,size,V,length,CDR3,DNA
TRBJ2-1,TRBD1,many,TRBV24-1,15,CATSHETGGEDEQFF,TGTGCCACCAGTCACGAGACAGGGGGCGAGGATGAGCAGTTCTTC
TRBJ2-3,.,once,TRBV18,15,CASSPPGKGTDTQYF,TGTGCCAGCTCACCACCGGGAAAGGGGACAGATACGCAGTATTTT
TRBJ2-5,.,few,TRBV20-1,14,CSARDVRTQETQYF,TGCAGTGCTAGAGATGTGCGGACCCAAGAGACCCAGTACTTC
TRBJ2-5,.,few,TRBV7-7,14,CASSLRSPWETQYF,TGTGCCAGCAGCTTAAGGTCCCCCTGGGAGACCCAGTACTTC
TRBJ2-5,TRBD1,many,TRBV20-1,14,CSARDGQAGETQYF,TGCAGTGCTAGAGATGGACAGGCTGGAGAGACCCAGTACTTC
TRBJ2-7,TRBD1,.,TRBV29-1,14,CSVESGTGAYEQYF,TGCAGCGTTGAAAGTGGGACAGGGGCCTACGAGCAGTACTTC
TRBJ2-7,TRBD1,many,TRBV5-1,12,CASSWTGNEQYF,TGCGCCAGCAGCTGGACAGGGAACGAGCAGTACTTC
TRBJ2-7,.,many,TRBV20-1,15,CSARVPGASPYEQYF,TGCAGTGCTAGAGTGCCGGGGGCCTCTCCCTACGAGCAGTACTTC
TRBJ1-2,.,.,TRBV5-1,17,CASSFDPPDLASYGYTF,TGCGCCAGCAGCTTTGACCCCCCAGACCTTGCTTCCTATGGCTACACCTTC
TRBJ1-2,.,many,TRBV7-2,14,CASSSLTVYYGYTF,TGTGCCAGCAGCTCCCTGACGGTGTATTATGGCTACACCTTC
TRBJ1-1,.,many,TRBV12-5,13,CASVTGARTEAFF,TGTGCTAGTGTGACAGGCGCGAGGACTGAAGCTTTCTTT
TRBJ2-1,TRBD2,.,TRBV9,19,CASSVSGTSPKRPNNEQFF,TGTGCCAGTAGCGTAAGCGGGACTAGCCCGAAGAGGCCCAACAATGAGCAGTTCTTC
TRBJ1-5,.,many,TRBV6-1,15,CASSPGQGVNQPQHF,TGTGCCAGCAGCCCAGGGCAGGGAGTGAATCAGCCCCAGCATTTT
TRBJ1-1,.,many,TRBV4-1,13,CASSPSENTEAFF,TGCGCCAGCAGCCCTTCTGAGAACACTGAAGCTTTCTTT
TRBJ2-5,TRBD1,many,TRBV25-1,16,CASSEKTGKNQETQYF,TGTGCCAGCAGTGAGAAGACAGGGAAAAACCAAGAGACCCAGTACTTC
TRBJ1-6,TRBD1,many,TRBV6-5,14,CASRTTGDNSPLHF,TGTGCCAGCAGGACCACAGGGGATAATTCACCCCTCCACTTT